The 27 T cell receptor beta chains given below trace back to one sample, sequenced in a study of blood T cell repertoires in COVID-19. Only in-frame clones appear in the TCRdb table, and some are missing; sequencing was by immunoSEQ multiplex PCR. The repertoire holds around 260,000 clones, with 75% to 95% as singletons. Sequencing was performed on peripheral blood. These receptors were taken from a young adult with COVID-19, enrolled during active disease.

J is TRBJ1-1 and V is TRBV4-3, with 8 bases matching TRBD1. Germline assignment: CDR1 LGHNA and CDR2 YSLEER. The ends lost 6 bases at V and 3 bases at J; junction bases unmatched: 6. The CDR3 sequence is 14 residues long. CDR3 region: CASSPTGGDTEAFF. CDR3 coding DNA: TGCGCCAGCAGTCCAACAGGGGGGGACACTGAAGCTTTCTTT.

The rearrangement uses TRBV5-1 and TRBJ2-7; 9 bases fit TRBD2. The CDR3 extends over 15 amino acids. CDR1 and CDR2 (germline): SGHRS, YFSETQ. Germline trimming cut 4 bases from V and 3 bases from J; bases unmatched to any gene: 8. CDR3 nucleotides: TGCGCCAGCAGCCCATTAGCGGGAGTCGACTACGAGCAGTACTTC. Translation gives CASSPLAGVDYEQYF.

The chain is built from TRBV6-5 and TRBJ2-7, with a possible D match to TRBD1 (6 bases). Germline V gives CDR1 MNHEY, CDR2 SVGAGI. This CDR3 comprises 12 residues. With 4 bases removed from V and 5 bases from J, the gap between germline ends came to 9 bases. As DNA, the CDR3 is TGTGCCAGCAGTTTACAGGGCAACGAGCAGTACTTC. Translating gives CASSLQGNEQYF.

V and J are TRBV9 and TRBJ1-5, with D possibly matching TRBD1 (5 bases). Germline lookup yields CDR1 SGDLS and CDR2 YYNGEE. V lost 3 bases, J lost 0 bases, and 10 bases lay in between. The CDR3 extends over 15 amino acids. The CDR3 protein is CASSAQGYSNQPQHF. CDR3 coding DNA: TGTGCCAGCAGCGCCCAGGGTTATAGCAATCAGCCCCAGCATTTT.

The V gene is TRBV18, the J gene TRBJ2-1; 10 nucleotides line up with TRBD2. Looked up from germline, CDR1 is KGHSH and CDR2 is LQKENI. This CDR3 comprises 15 residues. The V gene end was trimmed by 4 bases and the J gene end by 4 bases; junction bases not matched to a gene: 4. The CDR3 bases are TGTGCCAGCTCACTACTAGCGGGGAGATACAATGAGCAGTTCTTC. This gives the protein CASSLLAGRYNEQFF.

This rearrangement joins TRBV9 to TRBJ2-1; perhaps TRBD2 as D (6 bases). Germline loops: CDR1 SGDLS, CDR2 YYNGEE. The CDR3 loop spans 12 amino acids. Trimming removed 3 bases from V and 9 bases from J, with 10 bases in between. The CDR3 DNA is TGTGCCAGCAGCGAGATTAGCGGTGAGCAGTTCTTC. Amino acid sequence: CASSEISGEQFF.

The V call is TRBV5-1, the J call TRBJ1-5; D not resolved. Trimming left V 0 bases short and J 3 bases short, with 7 bases between. The CDR3 spans 14 residues. The V gene's germline CDR1 is SGHRS and CDR2 YFSETQ. DNA for the CDR3: TGCGCCAGCAGCTTGGGAGGCCTCAATCAGCCCCAGCATTTT. Its protein is CASSLGGLNQPQHF.

The chain employs TRBV19 and TRBJ1-2; D gene unclear. The CDR3 loop spans 16 amino acids. The ends were cut back, 6 bases at V and 5 bases at J, with 22 bases in the middle. Germline values: CDR1 LNHDA, CDR2 SQIVND (reference sequence). The chain's CDR3 is CASSTTSFQVRYGYTF. CDR3 bases: TGTGCCAGTAGCACGACAAGTTTCCAGGTCCGGTATGGCTACACCTTC.

This chain uses TRBV7-9 with TRBJ1-2; 7 bases match TRBD1. This CDR3 contains 16 residues. Germline V gene data show CDR1 as SEHNR and CDR2 as FQNEAQ (reference sequence). The trim removed 0 bases at V and 8 bases at J, leaving 12 bases unmatched. Written as DNA, the CDR3 is TGTGCCAGCAGCTTAGCAGAGGTGACAGGGAAGAACGGCTACACCTTC. Translation: CASSLAEVTGKNGYTF.

The rearrangement joins TRBV6-2 or TRBV6-3 to TRBJ2-7; D is ambiguous. CDR1 is MNHEY, CDR2 SVGEGT, per germline. Deletions cut 0 bases from V and 7 bases from J, with 7 bases between. The length of the CDR3 is 12 residues. This CDR3 reads CASSYSPVEQYF. The CDR3 DNA follows: TGTGCCAGCAGTTACTCCCCAGTGGAGCAGTACTTC.

This clone turned up a few times. The J gene is TRBJ1-5, the V gene TRBV5-6; TRBD1 might be the D (5 bases). This CDR3 contains 14 residues. CDR1 SGHDT and CDR2 YYEEEE come from the germline V gene. V dropped 0 bases and J dropped 4 bases, with 8 bases sitting between them. CDR3 DNA: TGTGCCAGCAGCTTGGGACAGAAGAATCAGCCCCAGCATTTT. Encoded protein: CASSLGQKNQPQHF.

The chain has TRBV19 and TRBJ1-1; D might be TRBD1 (5 bases). The V and J ends lost 5 bases and 6 bases respectively, with 16 bases between them. The CDR3 loop spans 14 amino acids. Germline assignment: CDR1 LNHDA and CDR2 SQIVND (reference sequence). CDR3 in DNA: TGTGCCAGTAGTGTTCCGGGACTCGTGGCTGAAGCTTTCTTT. It specifies CASSVPGLVAEAFF.

The V call is TRBV3-1 (or the pseudogene TRBV3-2), the J call TRBJ2-5, with D perhaps TRBD2 (5 bases). V was clipped by 1 base and J by 5 bases, with 14 bases between them. The CDR3 is 15 residues long. In germline, CDR1 is LGHDT, CDR2 YNNKEL (reference sequence). The CDR3: CASSQATRYGETQYF. Written as DNA, the CDR3 is TGTGCCAGCAGCCAAGCCACTAGGTACGGGGAGACCCAGTACTTC.

The J gene is TRBJ1-1, the V gene TRBV11-2; 7 bases are shared with TRBD1. The CDR3 loop spans 15 amino acids. V trimming: 5 bases; J trimming: 8 bases; junction bases outside the gene matches: 14. In germline, CDR1 is SGHAT, CDR2 FQNNGV. CDR3 sequence reads: CASSAGQPKGVEAFF. In DNA, the CDR3 is TGTGCCAGCAGCGCGGGACAGCCAAAAGGCGTGGAAGCTTTCTTT.

V is TRBV19 and J is TRBJ1-1, with D possibly TRBD1 on 5 matching bases. CDR1 and CDR2 (germline): LNHDA, SQIVND (reference sequence). The V and J ends lost 5 bases and 1 base respectively, with 11 bases between them. The CDR3 has 14 amino acids. The CDR3 nucleotides read TGTGCCAGTAGTCGGTTCAGGGCGAACACTGAAGCTTTCTTT. Its translation: CASSRFRANTEAFF.

The chain uses TRBV6-1 and TRBJ1-2; 9 bases align to TRBD1. CDR1 and CDR2 (germline): MNHNS, SASEGT. V gave up 4 bases and J gave up 6 bases; unmatched junction bases: 18. CDR3 length: 18 amino acids. The CDR3 bases are TGTGCCAGCAGTGGTGACAGGGGGAGTCCCCGTATAAGGCATGGCTACACCTTC. Translating gives CASSGDRGSPRIRHGYTF.

The rearrangement uses TRBV2 and TRBJ1-4; D is unresolved. The V gene lost 4 bases and the J gene lost 0 bases, with 9 bases spanning the gap. Germline-derived CDR1 and CDR2 are SNHLY and FYNNEI. This CDR3 spans 15 amino acids. The chain's CDR3 is CASSVLPATNEKLFF. In DNA form, the CDR3 reads TGTGCCAGCAGTGTCCTCCCCGCAACTAATGAAAAACTGTTTTTT.

The chain uses TRBV7-2 and TRBJ2-7; maybe TRBD2 (6 bases). CDR1 is SGHTA and CDR2 is FQGNSA in the germline V gene. V gave up 5 bases and J gave up 4 bases, with 9 bases separating them. This CDR3 contains 12 residues. Here the CDR3 DNA reads TGTGCCAGCAGCCGGCGGGGTTACGAGCAGTACTTC. Residues: CASSRRGYEQYF.

This chain joins TRBV4-1 and TRBJ2-2; 14 nucleotides line up with TRBD2. With 0 bases clipped from V and 5 bases from J, the junction kept 11 bases outside the gene matches. The CDR3 sequence is 20 residues long. Germline assignment: CDR1 MGHRA and CDR2 YSYEKL. For the CDR3, the DNA is TGCGCCAGCAGCCAAGAAGGGGGACTAGCGGGAGTTCTATCGACCGGGGAGCTGTTTTTT. Translation: CASSQEGGLAGVLSTGELFF.

The CDR3 loop reads CTSRFIRDRGNQPQHF. In nucleotides, the CDR3 is TGCACCAGCAGGTTCATCCGGGACAGGGGAAATCAGCCCCAGCATTTT. V and J are TRBV1 and TRBJ1-5; TRBD1 reflects the table's D call only, with no check against the DNA. TRBV1 is listed as a pseudogene. The CDR3 is 16 amino acids.

This chain uses TRBV6-6 with TRBJ1-3; 7 bases are shared with TRBD1. J was trimmed by 0 bases and V by 3 bases; bases with no gene match: 2. The CDR3 is 15 amino acids. CDR1 and CDR2 from the germline V gene are MNHNY and SVGAGI (reference sequence). The CDR3 loop reads CASSYDRASGNTIYF. CDR3 sequence (DNA): TGTGCCAGCAGTTATGACAGGGCCTCTGGAAACACCATATATTTT.

The rearrangement links TRBV7-2 to TRBJ2-1; 7 bases are shared with TRBD2. The V and J ends lost 2 bases and 5 bases, in that order; junction bases with no gene match: 9. Germline V gives CDR1 SGHTA, CDR2 FQGNSA. CDR3 size: 16 residues. CDR3 residues: CASSLSAGVLHNEQFF. CDR3 DNA sequence: TGTGCCAGCAGCTTATCTGCGGGAGTTTTGCACAATGAGCAGTTCTTC.

The chain links TRBV2 to TRBJ1-5; D unresolved. The CDR3 length is 17 residues. Germline V gene sequence: CDR1 SNHLY, CDR2 FYNNEI. V lost 6 bases, J lost 1 base, and 19 bases lay in between. The CDR3 region is CASSQFVGVGSNQPQHF. The CDR3 DNA follows: TGTGCCAGCAGCCAATTTGTGGGAGTTGGAAGCAATCAGCCCCAGCATTTT.

This clone was detected only once. The gene calls are TRBV28 and TRBJ2-1; 7 nucleotides align to TRBD1. This CDR3 region has 13 residues. CDR1 is MDHEN and CDR2 is SYDVKM in the germline V gene. V shed 1 base and J 10 bases; nucleotides not matched to a gene: 4. The CDR3 spells CASSLYRGLEQFF. CDR3 bases: TGTGCCAGCAGTTTATACAGGGGATTGGAGCAGTTCTTC.

CDR3 loop: CASSLRGQETQYF. The CDR3 DNA sequence: TGTGCCAGCAGCTTGAGGGGGCAAGAGACCCAGTACTTC. This chain joins TRBV5-6 and TRBJ2-5, with D tentatively TRBD1 (6 bases). Trimming removed 1 base at V and 2 bases at J, with 6 bases between. The length of the CDR3 is 13 residues. The germline gives CDR1 SGHDT, CDR2 YYEEEE. Complete variable domain (other parts from reference TRBV5-6 and TRBJ2-5): DAGVTQSPTHLIKTRGQQVTLRCSPKSGHDTVSWYQQALGQGPQFIFQYYEEEERQRGNFPDRFSGHQFPNYSSELNVNALLLGDSALYLCASSLRGQETQYFGPGTRLLVL.

The chain is built from TRBV9 and TRBJ1-1; 7 nucleotides agree with TRBD1. V was pared by 5 bases and J by 5 bases, with 6 bases of the junction left unmatched. The CDR3 runs to 13 residues. The germline gives CDR1 SGDLS, CDR2 YYNGEE. CDR3 protein: CASRGPRGTEAFF. CDR3 nucleotide sequence: TGTGCCAGCAGGGGACCCAGGGGGACTGAAGCTTTCTTT.

This chain links TRBV5-1 with TRBJ2-5; 10 nucleotides line up with TRBD2. V was clipped by 6 bases and J by 5 bases; unmatched bases: 10. Germline assignment: CDR1 SGHRS and CDR2 YFSETQ. The CDR3 sequence is 15 residues long. The CDR3 DNA reads TGCGCCAGCACCTCCGGGCTAGCGGGAGTGGAGACCCAGTACTTC. Translating gives CASTSGLAGVETQYF.